A single sample gave rise to the 17 T cell receptor beta chains below, sequenced in a study of T cells in Graves' hyperthyroidism and ophthalmopathy (dated by TCRdb to the late 2010s). Libraries were built with multiplex PCR. The run used an Illumina HiSeq 2000. The TCR beta CDR3 regions were amplified from RNA transcripts. The first round of RT-PCR for the TCR CDR3 was performed with the HTBI primer set and the Qiagen OneStep RT-PCR kit. Using fastp trimming at Q25 and MiXCR clonotype assembly, TCRdb reanalyzed the public sequencing data and kept in-frame beta chains. Identical CDR3 protein sequences are pooled into one entry, listed with their most common genes and DNA. The sample data list 600,000 or so distinct CDR3 sequences, and around 42% of these were observed just once. Together, the top ten hold approximately 8.2% of the sample. Sample: peripheral blood or thyroid tissue (not recorded which). These receptors were collected from a woman between 18 and 29 years old with Graves' hyperthyroidism. Donor details come from another sample of the same person, matched by shared clones.

The table lists this clonotype with a few counts. This chain uses TRBV29-1 with TRBJ1-2, with TRBD1 as a possible D gene (6 bases). CDR3 size: 13 residues. The germline V and J ends were trimmed by 4 bases and 3 bases, with 12 bases remaining between them. Germline CDR1 and CDR2: SQVTM and ANQGSEA. CDR3 sequence reads: CSVGGAGDYGYTF. For the CDR3, the DNA is TGCAGCGTTGGGGGGGCAGGGGACTATGGCTACACCTTC.

Regarding this clonotype: In this CDR3 the conserved last residue, phenylalanine or tryptophan, is missing, so a read error is likely. The chain has TRBV7-8 and TRBJ2-7, with D tentatively TRBD2 (6 bases). CDR3 size: 14 residues. The V end lost 5 bases, the J end lost 5 bases, and 16 bases lay between the germline ends. Germline CDR1 and CDR2: SGHVS and FQNEAQ. The CDR3 here is CASSAGPSGHEQYL. DNA for the CDR3: TGTGCCAGCAGCGCGGGGCCGTCTGGACACGAGCAGTACCTC.

The chain has TRBV14 and TRBJ1-2; 8 nucleotides agree with TRBD1. The CDR3 totals 16 residues. The germline CDR1 and CDR2 sequences are SGHDN and FVKESK. With 3 bases clipped from V and 6 bases from J, the junction kept 12 bases outside the gene matches. CDR3 sequence reads: CASSQWTGRKNHGYTF. The CDR3 DNA follows: TGTGCCAGCAGCCAGTGGACAGGGCGTAAAAACCATGGCTACACCTTC. Filled out from reference TRBV14 and TRBJ1-2, the complete variable domain reads EAGVTQFPSHSVIEKGQTVTLRCDPISGHDNLYWYRRVMGKEIKFLLHFVKESKQDESGMPNNRFLAERTGGTYSTLKVQPAELEDSGVYFCASSQWTGRKNHGYTFGSGTRLTVV.

Ten or more counts support this clonotype. V usage is TRBV29-1 and J usage is TRBJ1-1; D might be TRBD1 (6 bases). This CDR3 region has 13 residues. The ends were cut back, 4 bases at V and 4 bases at J, with 13 bases in the middle. Per the germline V gene, CDR1 is SQVTM and CDR2 is ANQGSEA. Written as DNA, the CDR3 is TGCAGCGTTGTGACAGGAGGGTTCACTGAAGCTTTCTTT. Amino acid sequence: CSVVTGGFTEAFF.

J is TRBJ1-1 and V is TRBV5-1, with D perhaps matching TRBD1 (6 bases). V was clipped by 2 bases and J by 5 bases, with 16 bases between them. The CDR3 length is 15 residues. Germline V gene lookup returns CDR1 SGHRS and CDR2 YFSETQ. The CDR3 DNA reads TGCGCCAGCAGCTTCGAGTCCACAGGGCGGACTGAAGCTTTCTTT. Translation: CASSFESTGRTEAFF.

The rearrangement joins TRBV25-1 to TRBJ1-3; D uncertain. Germline V gene lookup returns CDR1 MGHDK and CDR2 SYGVNS. The CDR3 runs to 14 residues. Trimming took off 6 bases at V and 3 bases at J, with 12 bases between the two ends. CDR3 in DNA: TGTGCCAGCAGAGACGGCAACTATGGAAACACCATATATTTT. Protein sequence: CASRDGNYGNTIYF.

At least ten counts were recorded for this clonotype. The rearrangement uses TRBV25-1 and TRBJ2-7, with D unclear. CDR1 is MGHDK and CDR2 is SYGVNS in the germline V gene. The V end lost 4 bases, the J end lost 4 bases, and 14 bases lay between the germline ends. This CDR3 region has 14 residues. In DNA form, the CDR3 reads TGTGCCAGCAGTGGGATACAGCACGCTTACGAGCAGTACTTC. It codes for CASSGIQHAYEQYF.

The table lists this clonotype with many counts. The chain links TRBV7-9 to TRBJ2-7; tentative D call: TRBD1 (6 bases). Germline lookup yields CDR1 SEHNR and CDR2 FQNEAQ (reference sequence). Trimming left V 6 bases short and J 2 bases short, with 11 bases between. The CDR3 spans 13 residues. CDR3 sequence reads: CASSTQGPYEQYF. For the CDR3, the DNA is TGTGCCAGCAGTACACAGGGTCCCTACGAGCAGTACTTC.

The chain recombines TRBV4-1 with TRBJ1-5; TRBD1 is a possible D gene (5 bases). This CDR3 region has 15 residues. Germline CDR1 reads MGHRA; CDR2 reads YSYEKL. The V end lost 0 bases, the J end lost 1 base, and 7 bases lay between the germline ends. The CDR3 DNA follows: TGCGCCAGCAGCCAAGATTGGGACAGCAATCAGCCCCAGCATTTT. This encodes CASSQDWDSNQPQHF.

This chain links TRBV24-1 with TRBJ2-5, with D possibly TRBD2 on 6 matching bases. This CDR3 spans 15 amino acids. V shed 4 bases and J shed 5 bases, with 16 bases lying between them. The germline V gene encodes CDR1 KGHDR and CDR2 SFDVKD. The CDR3 reads CATSDAWDGGETQYF. The CDR3 region has the DNA TGTGCCACCAGTGACGCCTGGGACGGAGGGGAGACCCAGTACTTC.

With regard to this clonotype: A junction boundary mismatches the germline segment, possibly from a read error. The chain carries TRBV10-3 and TRBJ2-7, with 8 positions matching TRBD2. The CDR3 runs 16 residues. The germline CDR1 and CDR2 sequences are ENHRY and SYGVKD. This CDR3 is CASSYLSGTSPYEQYF. DNA for the CDR3: TGTGCCAGCAGTTACCTCTCCGGGACTAGTCCCTACGAGCAGTACTTC.

The chain combines TRBV7-4 with TRBJ2-7; 11 positions agree with TRBD1. CDR1 is SGHVT, CDR2 SQSDAQ, per germline. With 5 bases clipped from V and 5 bases from J, the junction kept 8 bases outside the gene matches. There are 15 residues in the CDR3. This chain's CDR3 is CASSLKRTGGNEQYF. In DNA form, the CDR3 reads TGTGCCAGCAGCCTCAAGCGGACAGGGGGCAACGAGCAGTACTTC.

CDR3 loop: CATSRDQGIAYEQYF. The CDR3 DNA reads as TGTGCCACCAGCAGAGATCAGGGGATAGCCTACGAGCAGTACTTC. The chain is built from TRBV15 and TRBJ2-7; D might be TRBD1 (6 bases). CDR1 and CDR2 from the germline V gene are LNHNV and YYDKDF (reference sequence). The CDR3 consists of 15 residues. V dropped 0 bases and J dropped 2 bases, with 11 bases sitting between them.

This chain connects TRBV6-4 to TRBJ2-7; TRBD2 might be the D (6 bases). This CDR3 comprises 14 residues. Germline values: CDR1 MRHNA, CDR2 SNTAGT. Deletions cut 2 bases from V and 3 bases from J, with 11 bases between. The CDR3 DNA reads as TGTGCCAGCAGTGACCCGGGACTCGACTACGAGCAGTACTTC. Residues: CASSDPGLDYEQYF.

This clonotype was recorded a few times. The chain is built from TRBV10-3 and TRBJ1-2, with D possibly TRBD1 on 5 matching bases. V lost 10 bases and J 8 bases, leaving 20 bases between the germline ends. CDR1 ENHRY and CDR2 SYGVKD come from the germline V gene. The length of the CDR3 is 13 residues. In DNA form, the CDR3 reads TGTGCCAGCAGACCACTCGGGGCAGAAGGCTACACCTTC. Its translation is CASRPLGAEGYTF.

This clonotype has just a few counts. V usage is TRBV7-9 and J usage is TRBJ1-2, with 7 nucleotides matching TRBD1. The CDR3 length is 15 residues. CDR1 SEHNR and CDR2 FQNEAQ come from the germline V gene (reference sequence). V gave up 5 bases and J gave up 3 bases; unmatched junction bases: 9. Written as DNA, the CDR3 is TGTGCCAGCAGCCAATGGCAGGGGGTTCACTATGGCTACACCTTC. It codes for CASSQWQGVHYGYTF.

Concerning this clonotype: This may arise from a read error, as a much more abundant clone is one base away. The chain couples TRBV7-3 to TRBJ2-2; D is ambiguous. The V gene's germline CDR1 is SGHTA and CDR2 FQGTGA. The CDR3 spans 13 residues. CDR3 protein: CANSSMLSGELFF. The CDR3 DNA is TGTGCCAACAGCTCCATGCTTTCGGGGGAGCTGTTTTTT.